The sequence of this T cell receptor (beta chain) was determined in a study of molecular identifiers for immune sequencing clone quantification. Findings and caveats of the study: Spiked-in Jurkat TCR RNA corresponding to one cell was reported as detectable against 990,000 or so naive cells. Over 98% of effector molecules, but under 1% in naive cells, were held by clones with more than 20 RNA copies.

Input for naive CD8 libraries was roughly 17,000 to 1,100,000 sorted cells; the RNA fraction used was 10%, 30% or 50%. Sorting selected naive CD8 T cells with a CD8+CD4-CCR7+CD45RA+ phenotype. In its sample, this clonotype was seen many times. What it binds is not known. The length of the CDR3 is 18 residues. V gave up 3 bases and J gave up 3 bases; unmatched junction bases: 12. Germline CDR1 is SGHRS and CDR2 is YFSETQ. TCRdb re-called the PCR reads through MiXCR, storing one row per CDR3 protein. The sample includes around 82,000 distinct CDR3 sequences, 15% to 20% of them seen just once. Sample: naive CD8+ T cells from blood, with Jurkat cell RNA spiked in. Stated subset: FACS-sorted CD8+CD4-CCR7+CD45RA+ naive T cells. This clonotype originated in a human donor in good health. Some libraries in this study had Jurkat cell RNA spiked in. The V and J genes are TRBV5-1 and TRBJ2-1; 10 nucleotides align to TRBD1. The CDR3 spells CASSSPLPDRGDYNEQFF. In DNA form, the CDR3 reads TGCGCCAGCAGCTCCCCCTTGCCGGACAGGGGGGACTACAATGAGCAGTTCTTC. Together with reference TRBV5-1 and TRBJ2-1, the CDR3 gives the full variable domain: KAGVTQTPRYLIKTRGQQVTLSCSPISGHRSVSWYQQTPGQGLQFLFEYFSETQRNKGNFPGRFSGRQFSNSRSEMNVSTLELGDSALYLCASSSPLPDRGDYNEQFFGPGTRLTVL.